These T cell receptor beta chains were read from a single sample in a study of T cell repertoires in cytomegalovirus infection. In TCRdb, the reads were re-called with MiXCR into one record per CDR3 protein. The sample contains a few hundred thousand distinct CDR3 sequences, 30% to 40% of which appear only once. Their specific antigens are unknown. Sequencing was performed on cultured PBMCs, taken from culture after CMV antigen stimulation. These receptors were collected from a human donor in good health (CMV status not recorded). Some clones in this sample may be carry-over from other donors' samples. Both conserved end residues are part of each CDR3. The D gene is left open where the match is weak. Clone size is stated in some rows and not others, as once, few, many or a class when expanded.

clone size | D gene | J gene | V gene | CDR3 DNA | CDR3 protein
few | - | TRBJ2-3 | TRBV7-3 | TGTGCCAGCAGCCCCCTGGGGGGTGCGACAGATACGCAGTATTTT | CASSPLGGATDTQYF
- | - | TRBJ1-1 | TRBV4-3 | TGCGCCAGCAGCCAAGATTTCGGTGGAGCTTTCTTT | CASSQDFGGAFF
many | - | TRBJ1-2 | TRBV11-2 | TGTGCCAGCAGCTTAGGGAGGTTGCTTGACGGCTACACCTTC | CASSLGRLLDGYTF
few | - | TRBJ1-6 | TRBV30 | TGTGCCTGGGCCCCGGTCGGACCCCTCCACTTT | CAWAPVGPLHF
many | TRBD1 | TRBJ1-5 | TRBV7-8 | TGTGCCAGCAGCTTAGCGCGGACAGGGCGTCAGCCCCAGCATTTT | CASSLARTGRQPQHF
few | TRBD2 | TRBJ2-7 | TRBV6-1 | TGTGCCAGCAGTTCGGAGGGGACTAGCGGGAGCCACGAGCAGTACTTC | CASSSEGTSGSHEQYF
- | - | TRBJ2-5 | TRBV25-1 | TGTGCCAGCAGTGAATATCAGGGTGAGACCCAGTACTTC | CASSEYQGETQYF
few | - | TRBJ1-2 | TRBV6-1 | TGTGCCAGCAGTATGACAGACTATGGCTACACCTTC | CASSMTDYGYTF
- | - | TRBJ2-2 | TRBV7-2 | TGTGCCAGCAGCTTAGTAGCGACAGCCGTCACCGGGGAGCTGTTTTTT | CASSLVATAVTGELFF
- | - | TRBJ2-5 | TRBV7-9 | TGTGCCAGCAGCTTAGATCGGCCCACCCCCAGCTTC | CASSLDRPTPSF
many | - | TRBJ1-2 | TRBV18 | TGTGCCAGCTCACCACCCCAGGGAGGATATGGCTACACCTTC | CASSPPQGGYGYTF
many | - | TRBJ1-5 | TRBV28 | TGTGCCAGCGGGGGCGGGAATGCCATCTCTAAAGATCGGCATTTT | CASGGGNAISKDRHF
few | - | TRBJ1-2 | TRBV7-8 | TGTGCCAGCAGCTTAATCGGACCTAACTATGGCTACACCTTC | CASSLIGPNYGYTF
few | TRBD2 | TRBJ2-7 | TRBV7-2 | TGTGCCAGCAGCTTAAGGACTAGAGGGGCCTACGAGCAGTACTTC | CASSLRTRGAYEQYF
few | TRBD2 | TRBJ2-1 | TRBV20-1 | TGCAGTGCTGCTAGCGGCAATGAGCAGTTCTTC | CSAASGNEQFF
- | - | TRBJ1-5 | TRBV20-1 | TGCAGTGCCCTAGTTGGGGGGAAGAACCAGCCCCAGCATTTT | CSALVGGKNQPQHF
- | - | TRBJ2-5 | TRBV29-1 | TGCAGCGTTGAAGAAGTCCGGGGGACCCAGTACTTC | CSVEEVRGTQYF
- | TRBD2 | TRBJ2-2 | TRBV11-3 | TGTGCCAGCAGCTTAGGGGGACTAGCGGGAGGCACCGGGGAGCTGTTTTTT | CASSLGGLAGGTGELFF
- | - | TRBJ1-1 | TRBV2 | TGTGCCAGCACTCGGGTAAGGGACACTGAAGCTTTCTTT | CASTRVRDTEAFF
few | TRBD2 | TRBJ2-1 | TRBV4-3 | TGCGCCAGCAGCGCCCGGACTAGCGGGAGTTACAATGAGCAGTTCTTC | CASSARTSGSYNEQFF
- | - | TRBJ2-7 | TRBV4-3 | TGCGCCAGCAGCCAAGATTTAAGCGGATGGACCTCCTACGAGCAGTACTTC | CASSQDLSGWTSYEQYF
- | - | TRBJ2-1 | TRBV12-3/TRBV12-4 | TGTGCCAGCAGTTTAGTGTCTAGCGGGCAGGGGGATGAGCAGTTCTTC | CASSLVSSGQGDEQFF
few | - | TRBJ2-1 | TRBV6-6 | TGTGCCAGCAGTGCGTTCAGGCTCTCTCGGGCAGAGCAGTTCTTC | CASSAFRLSRAEQFF
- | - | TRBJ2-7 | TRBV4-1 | TGCGCCAGCTCTGACGCCCAGGGGATCTCCTACGAGCAGTACTTC | CASSDAQGISYEQYF
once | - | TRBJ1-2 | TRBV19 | TGTGCCAGTACCTCATATTATCGCGGGCGGTTATCGAGTGGCTACACCTTC | CASTSYYRGRLSSGYTF
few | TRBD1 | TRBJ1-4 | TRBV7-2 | TGTGCCAGCAGCGGACAGGGGCGAGTAGAAAAACTGTTTTTT | CASSGQGRVEKLFF
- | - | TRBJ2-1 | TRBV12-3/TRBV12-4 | TGTGCCACCCGACCCGCGGACTACAATGAGCAGTTCTTC | CATRPADYNEQFF
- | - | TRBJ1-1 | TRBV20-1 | TGCAGTGCTAGGGTCGGGAACATGAACACTGAAGCTTTCTTT | CSARVGNMNTEAFF
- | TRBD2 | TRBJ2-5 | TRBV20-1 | TGCAGTGGGCGGGAGTCGGAGACCCAGTACTTC | CSGRESETQYF
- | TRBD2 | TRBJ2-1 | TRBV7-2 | TGTGCCAGCAGCTTAGCTTGGACTAGCGGGAGCTCCTACAATGAGCAGTTCTTC | CASSLAWTSGSSYNEQFF
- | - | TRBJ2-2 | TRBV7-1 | TGTGCCAGCAGCCGAGCGGGCCCGAACACCGGGGAGCTGTTTTTT | CASSRAGPNTGELFF
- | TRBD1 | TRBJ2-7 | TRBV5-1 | TGCGCCAGCAGCTTTGGGACAGAATGGAACGAGCAGTACTTC | CASSFGTEWNEQYF
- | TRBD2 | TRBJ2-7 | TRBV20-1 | TGCAGTGCTCACGGGACTAGCGGGAGGGCTCCGTACTTC | CSAHGTSGRAPYF
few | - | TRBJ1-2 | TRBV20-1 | TGCAGTGCTAGAGTGGCGGGGGCCTCCTATGGCTACACCTTC | CSARVAGASYGYTF
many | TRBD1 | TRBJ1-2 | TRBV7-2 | TGTGCCAGCAGCTTAGGGACAGGGTCCTATGGCTACACCTTC | CASSLGTGSYGYTF
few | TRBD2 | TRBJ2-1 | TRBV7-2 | TGTGCCAGCAGCTACGTAGCGGGATTGAGTGGGAATGAGCAGTTCTTC | CASSYVAGLSGNEQFF
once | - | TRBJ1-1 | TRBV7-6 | TGTGCCAGCAGCCCCCCCTTCCAGGTCGGTAACAGGGCGAACACTGAAGCTTTCTTT | CASSPPFQVGNRANTEAFF
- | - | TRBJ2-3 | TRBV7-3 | TGTGCCAGCAGCCCCCAATTCGGCGATACGCAGTATTTT | CASSPQFGDTQYF
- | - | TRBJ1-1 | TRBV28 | TGTGCCAGCCGCCCCGACCCCTTGAACACTGAAGCTTTCTTT | CASRPDPLNTEAFF
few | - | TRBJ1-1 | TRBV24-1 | TGTGCCACCAGTGAGGGAGGGATTGGCACTGAAGCTTTCTTT | CATSEGGIGTEAFF
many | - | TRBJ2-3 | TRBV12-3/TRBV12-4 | TGTGCCAGCAGCTCCGGGACTAGCACAGATACGCAGTATTTT | CASSSGTSTDTQYF
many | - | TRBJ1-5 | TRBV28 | TGTGCCAGCAGTTTCGGGCAGTTGAGCAATCAGCCCCAGCATTTT | CASSFGQLSNQPQHF
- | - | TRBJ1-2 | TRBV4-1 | TGCGCCAGCAGCCAAGATACCCAGGCGTTTTATGGCTACACCTTC | CASSQDTQAFYGYTF
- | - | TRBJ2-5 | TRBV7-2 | TGTGCCAGCAGCTTAATGAACCGTGGCCAAGAGACCCAGTACTTC | CASSLMNRGQETQYF
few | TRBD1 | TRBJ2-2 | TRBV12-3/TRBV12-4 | TGTGCCAGCAGTCTAGCCGGGACAGGGCCCGGGGAGCTGTTTTTT | CASSLAGTGPGELFF
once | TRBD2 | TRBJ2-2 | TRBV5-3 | TGTGCCAGCAGCCCCTGGACTAGCGGCGGGGAGCTGTTTTTT | CASSPWTSGGELFF
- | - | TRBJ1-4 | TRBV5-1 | TGCGCCAGCAGCGGTATGCCGGGTTTGGGAGAAAAACTGTTTTTT | CASSGMPGLGEKLFF
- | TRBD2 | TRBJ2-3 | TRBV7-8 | TGTGTCAGCAGCCCTCTAGCGGGAGGACCTGATACGCAGTATTTT | CVSSPLAGGPDTQYF
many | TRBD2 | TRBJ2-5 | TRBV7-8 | TGTGCCAGCAGCGCGACTAGCGGGAGAGAGCAAGAGACCCAGTACTTC | CASSATSGREQETQYF
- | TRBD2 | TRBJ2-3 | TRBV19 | TGTGCCAGCGGGACTAGCACCACAGATACGCAGTATTTT | CASGTSTTDTQYF
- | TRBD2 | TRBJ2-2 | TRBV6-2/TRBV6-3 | TGTGCCAGCAAGGCGCGGCGGGAGGAGACCGGGGAGCTGTTTTTT | CASKARREETGELFF
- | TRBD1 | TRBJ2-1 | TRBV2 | TGTGCCAGTTATGACAGGGTAAAGTTCTTC | CASYDRVKFF
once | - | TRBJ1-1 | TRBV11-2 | TGTGCCAGCAGCTCCGTAAACCTCGTCGCTTTCTTT | CASSSVNLVAFF
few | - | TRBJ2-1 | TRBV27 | TGTGCCAGCAGTCCACGTTCAGGGGTCTTACACAATGAGCAGTTCTTC | CASSPRSGVLHNEQFF